This TCR beta chain came from a study of tumor-infiltrating lymphocytes in primary liver carcinoma. Study in general: Spanning 30 to 69 years of age, the patients were men and women. Tumor staging was T1-T3 N0M0; sizes spanned about 4.2 to 11 cm across. Study outcomes and limitations: Overlap between tumor regions exceeded overlap of tumor with adjacent tissue or blood.

The authors made TCR beta cDNA from approximately 500 ng total RNA with a constant-region primer. Employing slightly modified ARM-PCR, three nested multiplex PCR rounds were run, and these gave rise to the TCR beta libraries. The opening two PCR rounds, about 10 cycles each, paired TRBV1-TRBV30 forward primers with a C-beta reverse primer. MiXCR, applied by TCRdb to the multiplex PCR reads, yields one record per CDR3 protein. Altogether approximately 110,000 distinct CDR3 sequences are present, 64% being singletons, with the ten largest covering roughly 7.9%. DNA and RNA were both co-extracted from about 20-30 mg of bulk tissue that had not been sorted. Germline V gene lookup returns CDR1 SQVTM and CDR2 ANQGSEA. The V gene end was trimmed by 7 bases and the J gene end by 1 base; junction bases not matched to a gene: 2. The CDR3 runs 13 residues. This clonotype occurred many times. What it recognizes is unknown.

This receptor was taken from an older woman with primary liver carcinoma and hepatitis B virus infection. The chain carries TRBV29-1 and TRBJ2-3, with TRBD1 identical over 10 bases. Specimen: liver tumor tissue from sampling region 3. Specified subset: tumor region T3, left-lateral pole. In DNA form, the CDR3 reads TGCAGCGCCGGGACAGGGGGCACAGATACGCAGTATTTT. Residues: CSAGTGGTDTQYF.